This T cell receptor (beta chain) was identified in a study of cytomegalovirus exposure and HLA in healthy donors (dated by TCRdb to 2015 to 2018). For the study in its entirety: In an earlier analysis of approximately 640 of the donors, about 270 Gb of sequence data and 90 million to 130 million unique TCR beta sequences from some 170 million T cells were reported. An early release covering around 630 HLA-typed donors comprised approximately 290 gigabases of sequencing data and approximately 80 million unique TCR sequences. Of the roughly 400 genotyped donors, approximately 80% fell in the genetic ancestry cluster associated with self-reported Caucasian donors. The study aimed to test whether signatures of past pathogen exposure could be identified by cataloging public T cell receptors. The study used immunosequencing to profile the T cell repertoires of under 700 subjects and linked those repertoires to cytomegalovirus serostatus. In addition to the first cohort of around 670 subjects, a separate validation cohort of under 150 different subjects was used. To predict cytomegalovirus infection status, the study brought together high-throughput TCR immunosequencing, statistical association of individual TCRs with disease status, and machine learning. A later analysis re-analyzed previously published TCR beta repertoires from roughly 630 donors and added high-resolution HLA genotyping to study TCR occurrence patterns. The later analysis used no new phenotypic data to find candidate immune exposures, relying instead on TCR beta sequences and their occurrence across donors. An earlier analysis of around 540 of the donors applied high-throughput TCR beta sequencing to assess whether each TCR beta V gene segment acted as functional or pseudogenic. Donor age, sex, ethnicity and CMV serostatus were compiled alongside the repertoire data. Genome-wide SNP genotypes for about 60% of the 666 donors were used in a later genetic analysis, which treated that subset as a discovery cohort. Every discovery cohort repertoire had been produced on one sequencing platform. Both class I and class II loci were covered by HLA typing, at four-digit resolution. Typing coverage varied by locus: roughly 620-640 donors for A, B, C, DRB1 and DQB1; approximately 500 for DQA1; more than 600 for DPA1; more than 450 for DPB1. Roughly 5 DR-DQ haplotypes were handled as single units for association and clustering, since linkage in the cohort was strong. Among roughly 400 genotyped donors of the cohort, an average of around 250,000 unique TCR beta nucleotide sequences was sequenced per donor, of which 15% to 20% were non-productive.

With respect to this clone: The specificity of this receptor is unknown. No per-base quality is available; no much larger clone lies one base away.

The CDR3, from cysteine to phenylalanine, totals 13 residues. The read is trimmed to its CDR3 DNA, 39 bases read in frame from base 1. CDR1 and CDR2, looked up from the germline V gene (reference sequence), are LNHDA and SQIVND. Cut back by 10 bases and 2 bases, the V and J ends lie 13 bases apart. The paper's findings and limits, for the study overall: Most TCR sequences were seen in very few donors, while some public TCRs were found in many individuals. CMV serostatus was the only immune exposure information available for the cohort. In vitro tests confirmed that a few of the cytomegalovirus-associated TCR beta chains recognize cytomegalovirus antigens. The sequencing pipeline was judged likely to have produced a cluster of highly shared sequence variants as a technical artifact. Roughly 15 rarely observed V segments, including chromosome 9 orphons, were excluded from the earlier analysis of approximately 500 of the donors because counts were too low. In a later analysis, HLA-associated TCR beta chains showed more clonal expansion and lower generation probabilities than non-associated chains that were equally common. A total of about 180 TCR beta chains were listed by the study as associated with cytomegalovirus. A later genetic analysis associated a missense DCLRE1C variant with V-gene and J-gene trimming of TCR beta chains, and an independent cohort replicated the association. Strong co-occurrence of HLA alleles, especially DR and DQ, made assigning TCR associations to individual alleles difficult. According to a later analysis, parvovirus B19, influenza, CMV and Epstein-Barr virus appeared linked to several top co-occurrence clusters. The classifier was reported to diagnose cytomegalovirus status with high specificity and sensitivity in both the original cohort and the validation cohort. According to the authors, the approach could potentially be generalized to other disease states and immunological phenotypes. In an earlier analysis of roughly 560 of the donors, most TCR beta V segments were observed in productive rearrangements about 87% or about 30% of the time, broadly matching IMGT annotations. The 87-base-pair reads could not distinguish some IMGT-functional V segments, including TRBV6-2 and TRBV6-3, so those segments were excluded. A further reported finding was that TCR beta sequences accurately predicted the HLA-A and HLA-B alleles for most subjects in the first cohort. A later genetic analysis reported fewer N-insertions in productive TCRs among donors in an Asian-associated ancestry cluster than the approximately 670-donor mean. Only TCR beta chains were sequenced in this cohort, and the absence of alpha or paired-chain data limited detectable features. In a later analysis, most CMV-associated TCR beta chains were found to appear HLA-restricted, with HLA associations seemingly driven largely by CMV exposure. Because HLA typing was unavailable for some donors at each locus, only the typed subset was used in association tests. In a later analysis, some 17,000 TCR beta sequences were associated with specific HLA alleles at a false discovery rate of 0.05. Sequencing depth was assumed to be roughly uniform across donors in the presence/absence analyses, though that assumption may not hold. Correlated functional status among segregating V segments might be attributable to linkage disequilibrium, but an unknown experimental factor could not be ruled out. In a later analysis, the rate of TCR association differed among HLA loci, with DRB1 alleles having the most associated TCRs and HLA-C alleles having the fewest.

The library was built by means of the immunoSEQ multiplex PCR assay. For the multiplex PCR, a mixture combining 60 forward primers for TCR Vbeta segments and 13 reverse primers for TCR Jbeta segments was used. The CDR3 region of rearranged TCR beta genes was amplified from genomic DNA by a multiplex PCR assay. The Illumina HiSeq System was used to sequence the amplified TCR beta libraries as 87-base-pair reads. On the authors' methods: A later analysis tallied approximately 87 million unique TCR beta chains across the 550 to 850 repertoires, and about 10 million of those chains were shared by two or more donors. To remove PCR and sequencing errors, raw reads were error-corrected and collapsed into unique sequences using a nearest-neighbor algorithm that merged closely related sequences. Alignment of CDR3 sequences to IMGT reference sequences was used to assign V, D and J gene segments. Each retained sequence needed at least a six-nucleotide match to both a V gene segment and a J gene segment. Rearrangements were classified as productive when the CDR3 lacked stop codons and remained in frame with V and J, and all other rearrangements were classified as non-productive. Following IMGT convention, CDR3 was defined as the stretch from the second conserved V-encoded cysteine to the conserved J-encoded phenylalanine. The earlier analysis of about 500 of the donors excluded sequences that lacked an unambiguous match to a single V gene segment. An earlier analysis of under 750 of the donors called V segments functional above 56.7% productive rearrangements and segregating when the between-donor standard deviation exceeded 5%. A statistical classification framework was built to diagnose cytomegalovirus status from the catalog of TCR beta chain sequences. A later analysis assigned V and J genes by comparing TCR nucleotide sequences with IMGT/GENE-DB human TR gene sequences. A later analysis assigned CDR3 sequences and most-parsimonious VDJ recombination scenarios with the TCRdist pipeline. A later analysis defined each TCR beta chain by its CDR3 amino acid sequence plus V-gene family, and excluded reads lacking a unique V-gene family. A later analysis removed 600 or so highly shared, low-generation-probability nucleotide sequences to deal with suspected cross-contamination and a sequencing artifact. For each public chain, a later analysis derived a clonal expansion index from normalized ranks of inferred template counts within each repertoire. A later analysis computed generation probabilities with a VDJ recombination model fitted to out-of-frame rearrangements, and checked the results against IGoR. In a later analysis, hypergeometric tests were used to score TCR-TCR, TCR-HLA and TCR-CMV co-occurrence, with a repertoire-size bias correction applied to TCR pairs. In a later analysis, false discovery rates were estimated by permuting HLA or CMV assignments 20 times. In a later analysis, co-occurring TCRs were grouped with DBSCAN, and TCRdist sequence similarity was added when clustering was performed within HLA-allele-positive subsets. Co-occurrence clustering excluded repertoires with fewer than 30,000 or more than 120,000 public chains, plus five with anomalous nucleotide sharing. The source is immuneACCESS, and TCRdb retained only in-frame sequences with V and J called. Part of the clones is not carried over; for the studies checked, unresolved V genes explain less than half of this, and the remainder is unexplained. V and J calls and clone size are those listed in that table; D and trimming were worked out from the DNA. A total of some 90,000 clones appear in this sample, roughly 70% of them only once. The ten largest clones take up about 2.5% of the sample.

The cohort was made up of under 800 healthy bone marrow donors. At the time of sampling, every cohort member was nominally healthy, though immune exposures that went unrecorded were likely present. The donor was CMV seronegative and belonged to the group of 352 seronegative cohort members. Each donor provided a peripheral blood sample, and peripheral blood mononuclear cells were used for TCR beta sequencing. Genomic DNA extraction from the blood cell samples was performed with the Qiagen DNeasy Blood Extraction Kit. This receptor was obtained from a man aged 50 to 60 in good health and CMV-seronegative. The chain links TRBV19 with TRBJ2-3; the D gene cannot be named for sure. The sample comprised PBMCs. The CDR3 corresponds to CATRGESTDTQYF. The bases are TGTGCCACCCGCGGAGAGTCCACAGATACGCAGTATTTT. The variable domain in full, with residues beyond the CDR3 obtained from the reference TRBV19 and TRBJ2-3 genes, is DGGITQSPKYLFRKEGQNVTLSCEQNLNHDAMYWYRQDPGQGLRLIYYSQIVNDFQKGDIAEGYSVSREKKESFPLTVTSAQKNPTAFYLCATRGESTDTQYFGPGTRLTVL.